The 4 T cell receptor beta chains listed next were all sequenced from one sample in a study of T cells in tuberculosis. Data came from immunoSEQ multiplex PCR; TCRdb stores just in-frame clones and leaves some out. The sample shows fewer than 40,000 clones, roughly 82% of them seen only once. Time point specified: new active TB diagnosis, blood taken before or within 7 days of starting treatment. The sequencing here drew on PBMCs, taken at tuberculosis diagnosis. These receptors all come from an adult with tuberculosis.

The chain uses TRBV6-5 and TRBJ2-7; D is ambiguous. Trimming shortened V by 2 bases and J by 4 bases, and 3 bases separated the two germline ends. In germline, CDR1 is MNHEY, CDR2 SVGAGI. The CDR3 is made up of 11 amino acids. The CDR3 here is CASSYRYEQYF. CDR3 bases: TGTGCCAGCAGTTACCGGTACGAGCAGTACTTC.

This sequence joins TRBV29-1 and TRBJ2-1; TRBD1 matches 8 bases. Germline loops: CDR1 SQVTM, CDR2 ANQGSEA. Germline trimming cut 4 bases from V and 6 bases from J; bases unmatched to any gene: 8. This CDR3 is built from 14 residues. CDR3 in amino acids: CSVGDGDRSNEQFF. The CDR3 nucleotides are TGCAGCGTTGGAGATGGGGACAGGTCCAATGAGCAGTTCTTC.

V is TRBV5-8 and J is TRBJ2-5, with a tentative D call TRBD1 (5 bases). The J call may be incorrect, as the DNA end agrees better with TRBJ2-7. This CDR3 is built from 14 residues. From germline, CDR1 is SGHTS and CDR2 YDEGEE. The CDR3 sequence: CASSLGRAFYEQYF. The CDR3, as DNA: TGTGCCAGCAGCTTGGGCAGGGCATTCTACGAGCAGTACTTC.

The V and J genes are TRBV28 and TRBJ2-5; D perhaps matches TRBD1 (5 bases). Germline V gene sequence: CDR1 MDHEN, CDR2 SYDVKM. V lost 7 bases, J lost 5 bases, and 17 bases lay in between. The CDR3 is made up of 14 amino acids. The CDR3 DNA follows: TGTGCCAGCACCAATTCAGGGTTGTGGGAGACCCAGTACTTC. This translates into CASTNSGLWETQYF.